A selection of T cell receptor beta chains follows, all from one sample in a study of CD8 T cells in Susac syndrome. One entry per CDR3 protein, called by TCRdb with MiXCR from the immunoSEQ multiplex PCR reads. The sample carries under 200,000 distinct CDR3 sequences, around 94% recorded once. The sequenced material came from CD4+ T cells from PBMCs. The receptors were gathered from a human donor in good health. Both conserved end residues are part of each CDR3. D genes are given only for firm matches. Clone sizes are given selectively: once, few, many, or a class where the clone is expanded.

j_call d_call v_call clone_size cdr3_aa cdr3_nt
TRBJ2-7 . TRBV15 . CATSRDPLGHAPYEQYF TGTGCCACCAGCAGAGATCCTCTAGGGCATGCCCCCTACGAGCAGTACTTC
TRBJ1-1 . TRBV20-1 . CSARVGEDTEAFF TGCAGTGCTAGAGTAGGGGAAGACACTGAAGCTTTCTTT
TRBJ2-2 . TRBV7-9 . CASSAGQLNTGELFF TGTGCCAGCAGCGCGGGACAGCTGAACACCGGGGAGCTGTTTTTT
TRBJ1-1 . TRBV14 . CASMSARLTEAFF TGTGCCAGCATGTCGGCAAGACTCACTGAAGCTTTCTTT
TRBJ2-6 TRBD1 TRBV19 once CASSFSGGPLSGANVLTF TGTGCCAGTAGTTTCTCAGGGGGCCCACTCTCTGGGGCCAACGTCCTGACTTTC
TRBJ1-1 . TRBV5-1 . CASSLTGTNTEAFF TGCGCCAGCAGCTTGACGGGGACGAACACTGAAGCTTTCTTT
TRBJ2-1 . TRBV28 . CASSSSPGTAYNEQFF TGTGCCAGCAGTTCATCCCCCGGGACCGCATACAATGAGCAGTTCTTC
TRBJ2-5 TRBD1 TRBV29-1 . CSARTGGRETQYF TGCAGCGCCAGGACAGGGGGACGAGAGACCCAGTACTTC
TRBJ2-5 . TRBV9 . CASSATGGVETQYF TGTGCCAGCAGCGCTACAGGAGGTGTGGAGACCCAGTACTTC
TRBJ1-1 . TRBV9 . CASSVVGPNTEAFF TGTGCCAGCAGCGTAGTCGGGCCGAACACTGAAGCTTTCTTT
TRBJ2-7 TRBD1 TRBV19 . CASRQGAMYEQYF TGTGCCAGCAGACAGGGGGCGATGTACGAGCAGTACTTC
TRBJ2-1 TRBD2 TRBV20-1 once CSARVAGSSYNEQFF TGCAGTGCTAGAGTAGCGGGGAGCTCCTACAATGAGCAGTTCTTC
TRBJ2-3 . TRBV10-3 . CAISEPTTDTQYF TGTGCCATCAGTGAGCCGACCACAGATACGCAGTATTTT
TRBJ2-7 TRBD2 TRBV6-1 . CASSEIAGPFEQYF TGTGCCAGCAGTGAAATAGCGGGGCCGTTCGAGCAGTACTTC
TRBJ2-2 . TRBV7-8 . CASTAWAGLGGELLF TGTGCCAGCACCGCATGGGCGGGGTTGGGCGGGGAGCTGCTTTTT
TRBJ2-7 . TRBV7-7 . CASSLPLGRNTSYEQYF TGTGCTAGCAGCTTACCTCTGGGCAGGAACACTTCCTACGAGCAGTACTTC
TRBJ2-5 . TRBV7-8 once CACRVQETQYF TGTGCCTGCAGGGTCCAAGAGACCCAGTACTTC
TRBJ1-6 . TRBV3-1 . CASSQINSPLHF TGTGCCAGCAGCCAGATCAATTCACCCCTCCACTTT
TRBJ2-5 TRBD1 TRBV29-1 . CSVQGTGGETQYF TGCAGCGTCCAAGGGACAGGGGGAGAGACCCAGTACTTC
TRBJ2-7 . TRBV3-1 once CASSQTRLEQYF TGTGCCAGCAGCCAAACAAGGTTAGAGCAGTACTTC
TRBJ1-1 TRBD1 TRBV12-3/TRBV12-4 . CASRRTGLFGTEAFF TGTGCCAGCAGGCGGACAGGGCTCTTTGGCACTGAAGCTTTCTTT